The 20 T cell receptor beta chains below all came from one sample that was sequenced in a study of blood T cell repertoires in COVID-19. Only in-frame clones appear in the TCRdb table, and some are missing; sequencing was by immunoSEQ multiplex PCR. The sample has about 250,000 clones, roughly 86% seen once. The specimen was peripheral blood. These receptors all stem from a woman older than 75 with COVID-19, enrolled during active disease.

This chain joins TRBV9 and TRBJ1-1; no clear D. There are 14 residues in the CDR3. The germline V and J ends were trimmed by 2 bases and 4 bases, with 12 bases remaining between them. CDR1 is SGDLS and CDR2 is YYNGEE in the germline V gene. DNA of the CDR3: TGTGCCAGCAGCGTGTTAACGGGTTCCACTGAAGCTTTCTTT. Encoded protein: CASSVLTGSTEAFF.

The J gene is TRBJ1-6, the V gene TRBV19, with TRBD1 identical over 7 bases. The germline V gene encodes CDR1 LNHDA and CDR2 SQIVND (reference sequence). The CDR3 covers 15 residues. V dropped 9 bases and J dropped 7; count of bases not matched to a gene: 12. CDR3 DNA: TGTGCCAGCATTGACAGGGAACTTACCAATTCACCCCTCCACTTT. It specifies CASIDRELTNSPLHF.

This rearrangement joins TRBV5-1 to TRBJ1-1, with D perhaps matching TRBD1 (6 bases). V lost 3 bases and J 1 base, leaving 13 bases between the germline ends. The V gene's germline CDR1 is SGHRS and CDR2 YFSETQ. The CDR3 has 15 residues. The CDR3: CASSSSPRGNTEAFF. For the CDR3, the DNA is TGCGCCAGCAGCTCCAGCCCCAGGGGGAACACTGAAGCTTTCTTT.

CDR3 nucleotides: TGTGCCAGCAGCCCCCCCACCGGGAGAATGGCTCAAAGCAATCAGCCCCAGCATTTT. Its translation: CASSPPTGRMAQSNQPQHF. The V and J genes are TRBV5-8 and TRBJ1-5, with D unresolved. Germline-derived CDR1 and CDR2 are SGHTS and YDEGEE. CDR3 size: 19 residues. V lost 4 bases and J 1 base, leaving 24 bases between the germline ends.

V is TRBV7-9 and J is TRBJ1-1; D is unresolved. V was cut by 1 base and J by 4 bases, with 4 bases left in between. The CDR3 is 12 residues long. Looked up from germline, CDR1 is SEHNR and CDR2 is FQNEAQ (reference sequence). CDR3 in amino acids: CASSLDSTEAFF. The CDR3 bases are TGTGCCAGCAGCTTAGACAGCACTGAAGCTTTCTTT.

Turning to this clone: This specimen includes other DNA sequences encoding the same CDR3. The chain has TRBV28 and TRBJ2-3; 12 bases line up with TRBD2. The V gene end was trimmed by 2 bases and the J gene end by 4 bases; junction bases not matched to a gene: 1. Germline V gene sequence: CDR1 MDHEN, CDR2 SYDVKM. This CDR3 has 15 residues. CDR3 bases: TGTGCCAGCAGTTTACGACTAGCGGGGGCAGATACGCAGTATTTT. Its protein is CASSLRLAGADTQYF.

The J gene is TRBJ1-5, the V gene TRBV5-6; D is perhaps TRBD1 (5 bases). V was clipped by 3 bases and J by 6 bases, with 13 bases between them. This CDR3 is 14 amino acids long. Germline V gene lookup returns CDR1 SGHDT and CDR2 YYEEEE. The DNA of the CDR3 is TGTGCCAGCAGCTGGTGGGGGGATACTCAGCCCCAGCATTTT. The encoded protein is CASSWWGDTQPQHF.

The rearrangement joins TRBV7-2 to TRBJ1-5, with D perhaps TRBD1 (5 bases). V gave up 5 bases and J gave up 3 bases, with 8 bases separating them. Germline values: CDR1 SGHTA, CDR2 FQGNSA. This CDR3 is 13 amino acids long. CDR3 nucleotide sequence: TGTGCCAGCAGCGACAGAGACAATCAGCCCCAGCATTTT. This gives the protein CASSDRDNQPQHF.

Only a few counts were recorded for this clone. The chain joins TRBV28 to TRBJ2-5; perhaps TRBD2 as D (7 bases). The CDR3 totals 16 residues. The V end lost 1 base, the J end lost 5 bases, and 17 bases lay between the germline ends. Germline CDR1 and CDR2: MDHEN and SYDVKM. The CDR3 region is CASSLYVGGPAETQYF. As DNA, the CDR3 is TGTGCCAGCAGTTTATACGTGGGGGGGCCAGCCGAGACCCAGTACTTC.

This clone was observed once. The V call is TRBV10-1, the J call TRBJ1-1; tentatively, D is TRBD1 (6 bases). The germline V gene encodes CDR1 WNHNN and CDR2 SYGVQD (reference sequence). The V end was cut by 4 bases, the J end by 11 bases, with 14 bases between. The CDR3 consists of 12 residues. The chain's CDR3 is CASSGGGRGAFF. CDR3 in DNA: TGCGCCAGCAGTGGAGGGGGACGCGGGGCTTTCTTT.

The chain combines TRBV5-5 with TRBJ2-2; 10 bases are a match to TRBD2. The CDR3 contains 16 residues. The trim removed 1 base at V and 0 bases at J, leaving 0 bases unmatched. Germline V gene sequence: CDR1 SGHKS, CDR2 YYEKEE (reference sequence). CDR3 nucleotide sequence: TGTGCCAGCAGCTTGAGCGGGGGGGCGAACACCGGGGAGCTGTTTTTT. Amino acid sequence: CASSLSGGANTGELFF.

CDR3 sequence reads: CSVLLAGSSSQPQHF. CDR3 DNA sequence: TGCAGCGTATTACTCGCGGGCTCCTCTAGTCAGCCCCAGCATTTT. The chain employs TRBV29-1 and TRBJ1-5, with D uncertain. CDR1 and CDR2 (germline): SQVTM, ANQGSEA. V was shortened by 6 bases and J by 6 bases, with 21 bases between the two germline ends. The CDR3 sequence is 15 residues long.

The CDR3 sequence is CASRRGSNQPQHF. The CDR3 coding sequence is TGTGCCAGCCGCAGGGGGAGCAATCAGCCCCAGCATTTT. The chain recombines TRBV28 with TRBJ1-5, with 7 bases matching TRBD1. V dropped 8 bases and J dropped 1; count of bases not matched to a gene: 2. CDR3 size: 13 residues. Germline CDR1 and CDR2: MDHEN and SYDVKM.

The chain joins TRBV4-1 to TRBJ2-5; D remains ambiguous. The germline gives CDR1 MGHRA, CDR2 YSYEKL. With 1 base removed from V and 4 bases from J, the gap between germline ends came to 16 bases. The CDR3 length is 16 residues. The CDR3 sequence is CASSQVAGVMSETQYF. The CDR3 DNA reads TGCGCCAGCAGCCAAGTGGCAGGTGTCATGTCAGAGACCCAGTACTTC.

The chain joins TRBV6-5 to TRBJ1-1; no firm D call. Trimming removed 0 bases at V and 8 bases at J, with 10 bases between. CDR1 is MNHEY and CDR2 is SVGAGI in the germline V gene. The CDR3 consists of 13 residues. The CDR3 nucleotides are TGTGCCAGCAGTTACTCGAAGCCGGGGGAAGCTTTCTTT. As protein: CASSYSKPGEAFF.

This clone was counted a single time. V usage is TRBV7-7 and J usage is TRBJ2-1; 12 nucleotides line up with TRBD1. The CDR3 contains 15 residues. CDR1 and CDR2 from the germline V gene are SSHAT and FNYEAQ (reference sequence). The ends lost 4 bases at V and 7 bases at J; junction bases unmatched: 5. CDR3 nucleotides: TGTGCCAGCAGCTCGGGACAGGGGGCAGTGAATGAGCAGTTCTTC. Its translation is CASSSGQGAVNEQFF.

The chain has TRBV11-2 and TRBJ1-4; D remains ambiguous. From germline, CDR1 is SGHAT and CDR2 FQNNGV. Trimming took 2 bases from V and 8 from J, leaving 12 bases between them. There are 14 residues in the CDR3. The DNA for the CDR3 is TGTGCCAGCAGCTTAAGTTTGGGGAGCGAAAAACTGTTTTTT. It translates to CASSLSLGSEKLFF.

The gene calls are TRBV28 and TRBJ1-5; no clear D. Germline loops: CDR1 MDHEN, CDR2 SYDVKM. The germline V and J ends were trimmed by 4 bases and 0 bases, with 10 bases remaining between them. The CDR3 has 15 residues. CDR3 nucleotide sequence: TGTGCCAGCAGTTATGGAGGAATTAGCAATCAGCCCCAGCATTTT. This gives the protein CASSYGGISNQPQHF.

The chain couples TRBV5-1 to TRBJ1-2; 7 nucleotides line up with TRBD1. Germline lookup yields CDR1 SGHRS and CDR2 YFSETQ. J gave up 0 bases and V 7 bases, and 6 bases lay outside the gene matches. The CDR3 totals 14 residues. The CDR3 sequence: CASAPGQPNYGYTF. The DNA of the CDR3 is TGCGCCAGCGCGCCGGGACAGCCTAACTATGGCTACACCTTC.

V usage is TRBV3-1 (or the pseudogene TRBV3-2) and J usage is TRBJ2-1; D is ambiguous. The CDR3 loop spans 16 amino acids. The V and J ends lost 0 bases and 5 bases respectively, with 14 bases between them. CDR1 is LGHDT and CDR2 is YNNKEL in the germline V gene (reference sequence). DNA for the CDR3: TGTGCCAGCAGCCAAGAATTTTACCCCCCTAACAATGAGCAGTTCTTC. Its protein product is CASSQEFYPPNNEQFF.